This paragraph covers one TCR beta chain sequence. The antigen is not known. Both 60 Vbeta primers and 13 Jbeta primers went into the PCR. Using immunoSEQ multiplex PCR, the repertoire was profiled, and TCRdb retains in-frame clones only, with some absent. The sample includes around 110,000 clones, roughly 74% seen only once; the top ten take around 0.79%. Germline assignment: CDR1 SNHLY and CDR2 FYNNEI. V gave up 5 bases and J gave up 4 bases; unmatched junction bases: 7. The CDR3 length is 14 residues. The sample originates from a study of cytomegalovirus exposure and HLA in healthy donors. General study points: Later on, a genetic analysis was performed. It linked a missense variant in DCLRE1C with V- and J-gene trimming of TCR beta. Despite most TCR sequences being rare, some public TCRs occurred in many donors. The listing of 150 to 200 TCR beta chains classed them as cytomegalovirus-associated.

Sequencing was carried out using PBMCs. J is TRBJ1-2 and V is TRBV2, with 7 positions matching TRBD1. This TCR was sampled from a woman aged 30 to 39 in good health and CMV-seronegative. The CDR3 spells CASSLQGYTYGYTF. The CDR3 bases are TGTGCCAGCAGTTTACAGGGGTACACCTATGGCTACACCTTC.